Presented here are 14 T cell receptor beta chains from one specimen sequenced in a study of T cells in Graves' hyperthyroidism and ophthalmopathy. RNA transcripts provided the source from which TCR beta CDR3 regions were amplified. First-round RT-PCR with HTBI primers amplified the TCR CDR3 region. TCRdb re-derived calls from the multiplex PCR reads in MiXCR, one entry per CDR3 protein. The data show roughly 840,000 distinct CDR3 sequences, about two fifths seen once. The sequenced sample was blood. The source of these receptors is a man in his late teens or twenties with Graves' hyperthyroidism.

About this clonotype: It may be a read error: a sequence one base away is much more abundant. The genes are TRBV12-3 or TRBV12-4 and TRBJ1-1; no definite D call. The CDR3 extends over 14 amino acids. Trimming left V 7 bases short and J 1 base short, with 13 bases between. CDR3 sequence: CASNPGITNTEAFF. The CDR3 region has the DNA TGTGCCAGCAACCCGGGGATCACGAACACTGAAGCTTTCTTT.

For this clonotype: A much larger clone differs from this one at a single base, so this may be a read error. The genes are TRBV10-3 and TRBJ1-6; unclear D gene. TRBJ1-1 matches the DNA end more closely, so the J call is doubtful. CDR1 is ENHRY and CDR2 is SYGVKD in the germline V gene. The CDR3 loop spans 13 amino acids. CDR3 DNA: TGTGCCATCAGTTATTCGAGAACCACTGAAGCTTTCTTT. It is translated as CAISYSRTTEAFF.

The genes are TRBV6-5 and TRBJ2-7, with 7 positions matching TRBD2. Trimming took 5 bases from V and 6 from J; bases not matched to a gene: 7. Looked up from germline, CDR1 is MNHEY and CDR2 is SVGAGI. There are 13 residues in the CDR3. CDR3 DNA sequence: TGTGCCAGCAGTCCACCCAAGCGGGGCGAGCAGTACTTC. Its translation is CASSPPKRGEQYF.

This clonotype turned up a few times. The rearrangement uses TRBV6-5 and TRBJ1-6; 9 bases align to TRBD1. With 6 bases clipped from V and 10 bases from J, the junction kept 13 bases outside the gene matches. The CDR3 is made up of 16 amino acids. Germline loops: CDR1 MNHEY, CDR2 SVGAGI. CDR3 coding DNA: TGTGCCAGCAGCAGCGCCGGGACAGGGTCTCAATCACCCCTCCACTTT. It codes for CASSSAGTGSQSPLHF.

This clonotype was counted between two and nine times. The chain recombines TRBV10-1 with TRBJ2-7; TRBD2 matches at 8 bases. The germline V gene has CDR1 WNHNN and CDR2 SYGVQD (reference sequence). Trimming at V came to 8 bases and at J to 1 base, leaving 10 bases not matched to a gene. This CDR3 region has 15 residues. CDR3: CASDSSGLKSYEQYF. CDR3 DNA: TGCGCCAGCGATTCTAGCGGGCTGAAATCCTACGAGCAGTACTTC.

The chain carries TRBV2 and TRBJ2-5; maybe TRBD1 (6 bases). Trimming stripped 5 bases from V and 5 bases from J, with 18 bases between. The CDR3 totals 15 residues. The germline CDR1 and CDR2 sequences are SNHLY and FYNNEI. CDR3 loop: CASSPPGQSTETQYF. CDR3 in DNA: TGTGCCAGCAGTCCACCGGGACAATCAACGGAGACCCAGTACTTC.

This chain connects TRBV20-1 to TRBJ1-1; D unclear. The CDR3 sequence is 11 residues long. V was pared by 3 bases and J by 5 bases, with 7 bases between. Germline V CDR1 and CDR2: DFQATT, SNEGSKA (reference sequence). The DNA for the CDR3 is TGCAGTGCTAGTTGGGGTACTGAAGCTTTCTTT. It specifies CSASWGTEAFF.

This clonotype appeared many times. This chain joins TRBV15 and TRBJ1-4, with D possibly matching TRBD1 (5 bases). Trimming removed 2 bases at V and 8 bases at J, with 12 bases between. The CDR3 runs 14 residues. From germline, CDR1 is LNHNV and CDR2 YYDKDF (reference sequence). The CDR3 here is CATSRTLEGEKLFF. Written as DNA, the CDR3 is TGTGCCACCAGCAGAACCCTCGAGGGGGAAAAACTGTTTTTT. The variable domain in full, with the rest retrieved from reference TRBV15 and TRBJ1-4, is DAMVIQNPRYQVTQFGKPVTLSCSQTLNHNVMYWYQQKSSQAPKLLFHYYDKDFNNEADTPDNFQSRRPNTSFCFLDIRSPGLGDTAMYLCATSRTLEGEKLFFGSGTQLSVL.

The sample holds many counts of this clonotype. This chain links TRBV2 with TRBJ1-6; D is perhaps TRBD1 (5 bases). Trimming shortened V by 6 bases and J by 6 bases, and 9 bases separated the two germline ends. This CDR3 spans 13 amino acids. CDR1 is SNHLY, CDR2 FYNNEI, per germline. The CDR3 DNA reads TGTGCCAGCAGGGCGCAGGGTAATTCACCCCTCCACTTT. It translates to CASRAQGNSPLHF.

There are many counts of this clonotype. The rearrangement links TRBV15 to TRBJ1-5; D is possibly TRBD1 (5 bases). The CDR3 spans 13 residues. The germline gives CDR1 LNHNV, CDR2 YYDKDF (reference sequence). The V end was cut by 4 bases, the J end by 10 bases, with 14 bases between. The CDR3 is CATSNGGGSPQHF. CDR3 bases: TGTGCCACCAGCAATGGGGGGGGATCACCCCAGCATTTT.

This rearrangement joins TRBV7-2 to TRBJ2-7, with 8 bases fitting TRBD2. Germline assignment: CDR1 SGHTA and CDR2 FQGNSA. The CDR3 is 16 residues long. Losses at the gene ends were 1 base for V and 5 bases for J; bases not matched to a gene: 10. The CDR3 coding sequence is TGTGCCAGCAGCTTAGGGTGGACTAGCACAGGCGACGAGCAGTACTTC. Protein sequence: CASSLGWTSTGDEQYF.

V and J are TRBV10-3 and TRBJ1-2; 9 bases agree with TRBD1. V dropped 6 bases and J dropped 4; count of bases not matched to a gene: 9. The V gene's germline CDR1 is ENHRY and CDR2 SYGVKD. The CDR3 runs 15 residues. CDR3 DNA: TGTGCCATCAGGTCTTGGGACAGGGCGTCCTATGGCTACACCTTC. Encoded protein: CAIRSWDRASYGYTF.

J is TRBJ2-3 and V is TRBV15; D not resolved. V dropped 2 bases and J dropped 6 bases, with 6 bases sitting between them. The CDR3 extends over 12 amino acids. Germline-derived CDR1 and CDR2 are LNHNV and YYDKDF (reference sequence). This CDR3 is CATSRPSDTQYF. The CDR3 nucleotides read TGTGCCACCAGCAGACCCAGCGATACGCAGTATTTT. Filled out from reference TRBV15 and TRBJ2-3, the complete variable domain reads DAMVIQNPRYQVTQFGKPVTLSCSQTLNHNVMYWYQQKSSQAPKLLFHYYDKDFNNEADTPDNFQSRRPNTSFCFLDIRSPGLGDTAMYLCATSRPSDTQYFGPGTRLTVL.

Many counts were recorded for this clonotype. The rearrangement uses TRBV10-3 and TRBJ1-6, with unresolved D. CDR1 is ENHRY and CDR2 is SYGVKD in the germline V gene. Trimming removed 3 bases at V and 8 bases at J, with 14 bases between. The CDR3 has 15 residues. The CDR3: CAISDNDPPDSPLHF. In DNA form, the CDR3 reads TGTGCCATCAGTGATAATGACCCACCGGATTCACCCCTCCACTTT.